What follows are 30 T cell receptor beta chains derived from one specimen sequenced in a study of T cells in Graves' hyperthyroidism and ophthalmopathy. Regions amplified from RNA transcripts were the TCR beta CDR3 regions. First-round RT-PCR with HTBI primers amplified the TCR CDR3 region. MiXCR, applied by TCRdb to the multiplex PCR reads, yields one record per CDR3 protein. The sample carries a few hundred thousand distinct CDR3 sequences, approximately 14% recorded once. The sample was blood. These receptor sequences come from a woman between 25 and 40 years old with Graves' ophthalmopathy.

This clonotype was detected ten times or more. The chain carries TRBV3-1 and TRBJ2-1; D gene uncertain. Germline V gives CDR1 LGHDT, CDR2 YNNKEL (reference sequence). V lost 3 bases to trimming and J lost 10 bases, with 13 bases between them. The CDR3 runs to 13 residues. CDR3 bases: TGTGCCAGCAGCCATGAGCTCCCGAAGGAGCAGTTCTTC. This encodes CASSHELPKEQFF.

This clonotype was seen ten or more times. V usage is TRBV10-2 and J usage is TRBJ1-5; no reliable D call. V lost 6 bases, J lost 7 bases, and 13 bases lay in between. The CDR3 totals 13 residues. The germline gives CDR1 WSHSY, CDR2 SAAADI. The CDR3 nucleotides are TGCGCCAGCAGGCACGGGGAGGGCCAGCCCCAGCATTTT. It yields the protein CASRHGEGQPQHF.

The table lists this clonotype with many counts. The chain combines TRBV15 with TRBJ2-5; D call uncertain. Germline CDR1 and CDR2: LNHNV and YYDKDF (reference sequence). Trimming removed 0 bases at V and 5 bases at J, with 13 bases between. CDR3 length equals 15 residues. DNA for the CDR3: TGTGCCACCAGCAGAGATGATATTGTCCGGGAGACCCAGTACTTC. Its translation: CATSRDDIVRETQYF.

This chain links TRBV6-5 with TRBJ1-1, with TRBD1 matching over 7 bases. Trimming removed 0 bases from V and 4 bases from J; junction bases left unmatched: 2. Germline V gene lookup returns CDR1 MNHEY and CDR2 SVGAGI. This CDR3 region has 14 residues. In DNA, the CDR3 is TGTGCCAGCAGTTACTCACAGGGGAGCACTGAAGCTTTCTTT. Its translation: CASSYSQGSTEAFF.

This clonotype was counted many times. The chain carries TRBV7-8 and TRBJ1-5; tentatively, D is TRBD1 (5 bases). The germline CDR1 and CDR2 sequences are SGHVS and FQNEAQ. This CDR3 spans 14 amino acids. Trimming left V 3 bases short and J 7 bases short, with 13 bases between. CDR3 in DNA: TGTGCCAGCAGCTTGAGCCAGGGTGGGCAGCCCCAGCATTTT. Translation gives CASSLSQGGQPQHF.

This clonotype showed up just a few times. This chain connects TRBV20-1 to TRBJ2-1; D is tentatively TRBD1 or TRBD2 (6 bases each). This CDR3 has 11 amino acids. Germline CDR1 is DFQATT and CDR2 is SNEGSKA (reference sequence). V was shortened by 4 bases and J by 10 bases, with 11 bases between the two germline ends. In nucleotides, the CDR3 is TGCAGTGCTAAAAGGGGGAGGGAGCAGTTCTTC. Translation: CSAKRGREQFF.

The V gene is TRBV13, the J gene TRBJ2-7; 7 bases are shared with TRBD1. This CDR3 has 16 amino acids. J lost 0 bases, V lost 0 bases, and 5 bases had no gene match. CDR1 and CDR2 (germline): PRHDT, FYEKMQ (reference sequence). CDR3 sequence: CASSLGRDSFSYEQYF. The CDR3 bases are TGTGCCAGCAGCTTAGGCCGGGACAGTTTCTCCTACGAGCAGTACTTC.

This clonotype was recorded many times. The chain recombines TRBV2 with TRBJ2-5; TRBD1 matches 8 bases. CDR3 length: 15 residues. Trimming at V came to 5 bases and at J to 2 bases, leaving 7 bases not matched to a gene. CDR1 SNHLY and CDR2 FYNNEI come from the germline V gene. The CDR3 coding sequence is TGTGCCAGCAGTTATACAGGGGGTGTACAAGAGACCCAGTACTTC. It yields the protein CASSYTGGVQETQYF.

The sample holds a few counts of this clonotype. V usage is TRBV19 and J usage is TRBJ1-6; 8 positions agree with TRBD1. The CDR3 sequence is 16 residues long. V shed 5 bases and J 8 bases; nucleotides not matched to a gene: 11. Germline V gene sequence: CDR1 LNHDA, CDR2 SQIVND (reference sequence). As DNA, the CDR3 is TGTGCCAGTAGTTACCAACAGGGGGGAGAAGATTCACCCCTCCACTTT. This codes for CASSYQQGGEDSPLHF.

This clonotype was counted only a few times. V and J are TRBV12-3 or TRBV12-4 and TRBJ1-6, with unresolved D. The CDR3 is 15 residues long. V shed 6 bases and J shed 9 bases, with 18 bases lying between them. CDR3 in amino acids: CASRLANRGFSPLHF. CDR3 bases: TGTGCCAGCAGACTCGCCAATCGAGGGTTTTCACCCCTCCACTTT.

This clonotype was counted ten times or more. CDR3 coding DNA: TGCAGTGCCCCGACAGGGGACAACTATGGCTACACCTTC. It specifies CSAPTGDNYGYTF. The rearrangement joins TRBV20-1 to TRBJ1-2; TRBD1 agrees at 8 bases. The J segment lost 2 bases and the V segment lost 6 bases, leaving 5 bases of the junction unmatched. The germline CDR1 and CDR2 sequences are DFQATT and SNEGSKA (reference sequence). This CDR3 has 13 residues.

This clonotype was seen repeatedly, ten times or more. This chain uses TRBV5-1 with TRBJ1-2; TRBD1 is a possible D gene (6 bases). The CDR3 covers 15 residues. Per the germline V gene, CDR1 is SGHRS and CDR2 is YFSETQ. V was cut by 4 bases and J by 7 bases, with 20 bases left in between. CDR3 region: CASSLDRFKQGGYTF. Here the CDR3 DNA reads TGCGCCAGCAGCCTAGACAGGTTTAAACAGGGTGGCTACACCTTC.

This chain links TRBV5-8 with TRBJ1-5; tentative D call: TRBD1 (6 bases). Germline CDR1 is SGHTS and CDR2 is YDEGEE. Trimming removed 1 base at V and 5 bases at J, with 13 bases between. The CDR3 sequence is 15 residues long. The CDR3 reads CASSLRDTLDQPQHF. The CDR3 nucleotides are TGTGCCAGCAGCTTGCGGGACACCTTAGATCAGCCCCAGCATTTT.

The rearrangement joins TRBV14 to TRBJ2-6; TRBD2 is a possible D gene (6 bases). Trimming cost V 3 bases and J 4 bases, with 10 bases left between them. The CDR3 runs to 15 residues. CDR1 and CDR2 from the germline V gene are SGHDN and FVKESK. The CDR3, as DNA: TGTGCCAGCAGCCACCGGGGGTCCGGGGCCAACGTCCTGACTTTC. Its protein product is CASSHRGSGANVLTF.

The chain couples TRBV29-1 to TRBJ2-3; 9 positions match TRBD1. Trimming cost V 4 bases and J 0 bases; bases outside gene matches: 17. The length of the CDR3 is 19 residues. Germline V gene lookup returns CDR1 SQVTM and CDR2 ANQGSEA. CDR3 sequence reads: CSVGGTGSGWGDSTDTQYF. The CDR3 nucleotides are TGCAGCGTTGGAGGGACAGGGTCAGGTTGGGGGGATAGCACAGATACGCAGTATTTT.

This clonotype was seen repeatedly, ten times or more. This chain links TRBV18 with TRBJ2-5; unclear D gene. The V end was cut by 3 bases, the J end by 0 bases, with 17 bases between. Germline lookup yields CDR1 KGHSH and CDR2 LQKENI. The CDR3 has 17 amino acids. CDR3 sequence: CASSPAILQTYQETQYF. The CDR3 coding sequence is TGTGCCAGCTCACCGGCGATCTTGCAGACATACCAAGAGACCCAGTACTTC.

This clonotype has just a few counts. V and J are TRBV24-1 and TRBJ1-5; 9 positions match TRBD1. The CDR3 spans 15 residues. V lost 3 bases to trimming and J lost 2 bases; unmatched junction nucleotides: 1. The germline V gene has CDR1 KGHDR and CDR2 SFDVKD. Written as DNA, the CDR3 is TGTGCCACCAGTGATGGGGACAGGGGCAATCAGCCCCAGCATTTT. It encodes CATSDGDRGNQPQHF.

The chain links TRBV28 to TRBJ2-3; 9 nucleotides line up with TRBD2. The CDR3 has 15 residues. From germline, CDR1 is MDHEN and CDR2 SYDVKM. V lost 5 bases to trimming and J lost 2 bases; unmatched junction nucleotides: 5. CDR3 amino acids: CASSEKRGATDTQYF. DNA for the CDR3: TGTGCCAGCAGTGAGAAGCGGGGGGCCACAGATACGCAGTATTTT.

V usage is TRBV24-1 and J usage is TRBJ2-1, with TRBD1 identical over 8 bases. The V gene end was trimmed by 1 base and the J gene end by 7 bases; junction bases not matched to a gene: 8. CDR3 size: 16 residues. Per germline, CDR1 KGHDR and CDR2 SFDVKD. In nucleotides, the CDR3 is TGTGCCACCAGTGATTTTGAAGACAGGGGTAGGAATGAGCAGTTCTTC. This encodes CATSDFEDRGRNEQFF.

At least ten counts were recorded for this clonotype. The chain combines TRBV7-9 with TRBJ2-7; weak D call: TRBD1 (5 bases). This CDR3 is built from 14 residues. From germline, CDR1 is SEHNR and CDR2 FQNEAQ (reference sequence). V was shortened by 2 bases and J by 3 bases, with 11 bases between the two germline ends. Here the CDR3 DNA reads TGTGCCAGCAGCTTACCAGGGAAGGACTACGAGCAGTACTTC. Its protein is CASSLPGKDYEQYF. Complete variable domain (other parts from reference TRBV7-9 and TRBJ2-7): DTGVSQNPRHKITKRGQNVTFRCDPISEHNRLYWYRQTLGQGPEFLTYFQNEAQLEKSRLLSDRFSAERPKGSFSTLEIQRTEQGDSAMYLCASSLPGKDYEQYFGPGTRLTVT.

The chain employs TRBV20-1 and TRBJ1-2; 7 bases map to TRBD1. Germline CDR1 DFQATT, CDR2 SNEGSKA (reference sequence). Germline trimming cut 3 bases from V and 5 bases from J; bases unmatched to any gene: 3. The CDR3 consists of 12 residues. The CDR3 spells CSARRGLYGYTF. CDR3 nucleotide sequence: TGCAGTGCTAGGAGGGGGCTGTATGGCTACACCTTC.

In this sample, this clonotype turned up many times. The V call is TRBV30, the J call TRBJ2-2; D unclear. The germline gives CDR1 GTSNPN, CDR2 SVGIG (reference sequence). The CDR3 is made up of 16 amino acids. V was clipped by 3 bases and J by 1 base, with 15 bases between them. CDR3 coding DNA: TGTGCCTGGAGAAGGGTAGGGCAGATGAACACCGGGGAGCTGTTTTTT. This codes for CAWRRVGQMNTGELFF. The variable domain in full, with the rest retrieved from reference TRBV30 and TRBJ2-2, is SQTIHQWPATLVQPVGSPLSLECTVEGTSNPNLYWYRQAAGRGLQLLFYSVGIGQISSEVPQNLSASRPQDRQFILSSKKLLLSDSGFYLCAWRRVGQMNTGELFFGEGSRLTVL.

The rearrangement links TRBV12-3 or TRBV12-4 to TRBJ1-1; D unclear. The CDR3 totals 12 residues. Trimming stripped 4 bases from V and 8 bases from J, with 11 bases between. As DNA, the CDR3 is TGTGCCAGCAGTTCGGGCGGACTGGAAGCTTTCTTT. Its protein product is CASSSGGLEAFF.

This clonotype was seen only a few times. CDR3 residues: CASSVARVSTGELFF. In nucleotides, the CDR3 is TGTGCCAGCAGCGTAGCCAGGGTTAGCACCGGGGAGCTGTTTTTT. V gene TRBV9 combines with J gene TRBJ2-2; weak D call: TRBD1 (5 bases). Germline assignment: CDR1 SGDLS and CDR2 YYNGEE. The CDR3 contains 15 residues. V lost 0 bases and J 4 bases, leaving 10 bases between the germline ends.

Details on this clonotype: With a much larger clone just one base away, this may be a read error. The rearrangement uses TRBV2 and TRBJ2-7; TRBD1 might be the D (6 bases). Germline assignment: CDR1 SNHLY and CDR2 FYNNEI. The CDR3 has 13 residues. CDR3 loop: CASRGTFSHEQYF. CDR3 nucleotides: TGTGCCAGCAGGGGGACATTCTCCCACGAGCAGTACTTC.

This clonotype was seen many times. The gene calls are TRBV29-1 and TRBJ2-7; perhaps TRBD1 as D (6 bases). The CDR3 is made up of 12 amino acids. CDR1 is SQVTM, CDR2 ANQGSEA, per germline. The germline V and J ends were trimmed by 1 base and 3 bases, with 7 bases remaining between them. The CDR3 loop reads CSVEGRGYEQYF. In DNA form, the CDR3 reads TGCAGCGTTGAAGGCAGGGGCTACGAGCAGTACTTC.

This clonotype was counted ten times or more. The rearrangement joins TRBV10-3 to TRBJ2-7, with 7 bases fitting TRBD1. The germline gives CDR1 ENHRY, CDR2 SYGVKD. The J segment lost 4 bases and the V segment lost 3 bases, leaving 9 bases of the junction unmatched. The CDR3 sequence is 15 residues long. In DNA form, the CDR3 reads TGTGCCATCAGTGATACCACAGGGGATGGGTACGAGCAGTACTTC. This sequence encodes CAISDTTGDGYEQYF.

This clonotype was recorded many times. The genes are TRBV30 and TRBJ2-3; either TRBD1 or TRBD2 may supply D (6 bases each). CDR1 is GTSNPN, CDR2 SVGIG, per germline (reference sequence). The CDR3 loop spans 15 amino acids. Trimming left V 2 bases short and J 3 bases short, with 15 bases between. Written as DNA, the CDR3 is TGTGCCTGGAGTTCCCCGCAGGGGAGGACAGATACGCAGTATTTT. It is translated as CAWSSPQGRTDTQYF.

This clonotype was counted at least ten times. This sequence joins TRBV19 and TRBJ1-1; a possible D gene is TRBD1 (6 bases). The V gene lost 5 bases and the J gene lost 4 bases, with 11 bases spanning the gap. The germline gives CDR1 LNHDA, CDR2 SQIVND (reference sequence). This CDR3 has 13 residues. In DNA form, the CDR3 reads TGTGCCAGTAGTCAGGGGTGGGCCACTGAAGCTTTCTTT. This encodes CASSQGWATEAFF.

This clonotype was observed many times. The chain recombines TRBV20-1 with TRBJ2-7, with 8 bases matching TRBD2. The CDR3 extends over 14 amino acids. V lost 4 bases, J lost 0 bases, and 5 bases stayed unmatched. The germline V gene encodes CDR1 DFQATT and CDR2 SNEGSKA (reference sequence). In nucleotides, the CDR3 is TGCAGTGCTAAACTAGCGGTTCTCTCCTACGAGCAGTACTTC. The encoded protein is CSAKLAVLSYEQYF.